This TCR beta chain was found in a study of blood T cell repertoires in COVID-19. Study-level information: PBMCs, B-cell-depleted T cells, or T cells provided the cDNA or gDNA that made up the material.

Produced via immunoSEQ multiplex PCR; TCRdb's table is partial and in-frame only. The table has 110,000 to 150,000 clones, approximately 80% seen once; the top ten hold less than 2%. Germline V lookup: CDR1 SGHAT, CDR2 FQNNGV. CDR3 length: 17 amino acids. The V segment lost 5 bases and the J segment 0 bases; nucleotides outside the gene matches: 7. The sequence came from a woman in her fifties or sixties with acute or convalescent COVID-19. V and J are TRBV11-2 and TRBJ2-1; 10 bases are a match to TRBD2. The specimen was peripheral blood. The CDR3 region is CASSPPSGRDSYNEQFF. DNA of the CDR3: TGTGCCAGCAGCCCCCCTAGCGGGAGAGACTCCTACAATGAGCAGTTCTTC.